The entry below describes one T cell receptor beta chain. What it binds is unknown. MiXCR, run by TCRdb on the 5' RACE reads, gives a single entry per CDR3 protein. The table has 150,000 to 200,000 distinct CDR3 sequences, about a fifth seen once. The data belong to a study of T-cell memory formation after mild COVID-19. The study's findings and limits: That cross-reactive memory joined was suggested by some responding clones appearing in pre-infection memory.

Germline trimming cut 6 bases from V and 4 bases from J; bases unmatched to any gene: 5. The CDR3 consists of 15 residues. The germline V gene encodes CDR1 SNHLY and CDR2 FYNNEI. The clonotype comes from an adult woman who had mild COVID-19 (a few samples of this study predate the infection). Cell type and time point are not known. The rearrangement links TRBV2 to TRBJ2-1; 11 bases match TRBD2. Material: PBMCs or a T cell subset sorted from them (not recorded which). In DNA form, the CDR3 reads TGTGCCAGCAGAGCATCTAGCGGGGGGTACAATGAGCAGTTCTTC. Residues: CASRASSGGYNEQFF.